This entry features one TCR beta chain sequence. The antigen it binds to is not known. Base qualities are not at hand, and no much larger clone is one base apart. Including cysteine and phenylalanine, the CDR3 has 16 amino acids. CDR3 DNA is the only sequence kept; it has 48 bases, read in frame from the first base. Germline trimming: 1 base from V, 4 bases from J; junction bases outside gene matches: 7. Looking up the germline V gene yields CDR1 SGHRS and CDR2 YFSETQ. Enrolling through a virtual design, the prospective study's participants ranged in age from roughly 18 to 100 years and lived across about two dozen United States geographic areas. Cohort assignment in the prospective study relied on participant-reported clinical history from a screening survey and a study questionnaire. In the prospective study, mobile phlebotomists collected whole blood, serum and a nasopharyngeal or oropharyngeal swab from each participant. Additional blood draws and questionnaires over a roughly two-month period could optionally be provided by prospective study participants. Before DNA extraction, prospective study blood samples were shipped either frozen or at room temperature.

This sample stems from a study of blood T cell repertoires in COVID-19 (dated by TCRdb to the early 2020s). Notes on the research overall: Collaborator samples came from the United States, Italy and Spain and covered acute and convalescent phases of COVID-19. Where available, HLA class I and class II types were obtained from metadata supplied by the sample provider rather than from assay-based typing. The repertoires were released in a freely available public database meant as a resource for research on the immune response to SARS-CoV-2. Deeply sampled blood TCRbeta repertoires from subjects exposed to, actively infected with, or recovered from COVID-19 were included in the dataset. Nearly every sample came with metadata listing a de-identified subject ID, COVID-19 status, age in years and sex. The samples were drawn from two sources: the first 160 participants of the ongoing ImmuneRACE study, and 1,200 or so subjects contributed by 6 global collaborators. The prospective study material was composed of cDNA or gDNA derived from T cells, B-cell-depleted T cells, or PBMCs.

TCRbeta CDR3 regions were amplified from genomic DNA using the immunoSEQ Assay, a bias-controlled multiplex PCR. The original methods were these. The number of nucleated cells in each sample was estimated by amplification of reference gene primers within the assay. To quantify the absolute abundance of each unique TCRbeta CDR3 rearrangement, sequence reads were collapsed and filtered. For each sample, productive Simpson clonality was calculated by taking the square root of Simpson's diversity index across productive rearrangements. Drawn from immuneACCESS, this table holds only the in-frame rearrangements with V and J called that TCRdb kept. Clones are partly lost; checked studies trace under half to an unresolved V gene and leave the rest unexplained. V, J and clone size are those of that table, while D and trimming were read from the DNA. The sample includes fewer than 500,000 clones, with 88% observed a single time. The top ten clones comprise roughly 0.97% of the sample.

The investigation overall reported the following: The amount of clinical and demographic metadata varied by source and participant and was provided uncurated.

Recombination linked TRBV5-1 to TRBJ2-3, with 9 bases aligning to TRBD2. The sample was PBMCs or T cells enriched from blood (not recorded which). The clonotype comes from a woman aged 25 to 39 with acute COVID-19. The CDR3 region has the sequence CASSLMGLAPSDTQYF. At the DNA level, the sequence is TGCGCCAGCAGCTTGATGGGACTAGCTCCCTCAGATACGCAGTATTTT.